This T cell receptor beta chain was documented in a study of T cells in Graves' hyperthyroidism and ophthalmopathy. Whole-study findings and limits: A 13 V-J model separated ophthalmopathy from stable hyperthyroidism. Expanded thyroid clonotypes (above 0.001) were mostly also found in blood.

This clonotype has a count of ten or more. Antigen: not known. The CDR3 regions of TCR beta were amplified from RNA transcripts. When the TCR CDR3 underwent first-round RT-PCR, the HTBI primer set was used. TCRdb re-called the multiplex PCR reads with MiXCR, one entry per CDR3 protein. This table holds more than 650,000 distinct CDR3 sequences, around 13% found once. Germline assignment: CDR1 SNHLY and CDR2 FYNNEI. The CDR3 runs 16 residues. With V trimmed by 2 bases and J by 0 bases, 6 bases remained unmatched. Uncontrolled infection, other autoimmune disease, pregnancy or lactation led to exclusion. Diagnoses were made from clinical symptoms, serum measures (thyroxine and TRAb), thyroid ultrasound and orbital computed tomography.

The origin of this receptor is a woman aged 18-35 years with Graves' hyperthyroidism. V and J are TRBV2 and TRBJ1-1; TRBD1 agrees at 7 bases. Source material: blood. CDR3 sequence (DNA): TGTGCCAGCAGTGAAAAGGAGACAGGGTTGAACACTGAAGCTTTCTTT. Translation gives CASSEKETGLNTEAFF. Complete variable domain (other parts from reference TRBV2 and TRBJ1-1): EPEVTQTPSHQVTQMGQEVILRCVPISNHLYFYWYRQILGQKVEFLVSFYNNEISEKSEIFDDQFSVERPDGSNFTLKIRSTKLEDSAMYFCASSEKETGLNTEAFFGQGTRLTVV.